The clone carrying this T cell receptor (beta chain) was picked up many times. Its target is unknown. The sample originates from a study of T cells after yellow fever vaccination. Overall study: For low cell numbers, libraries were made with SMART-Seq v4 Ultra Low Input. Study-wide findings and caveats: Detected again after the booster were most primary-vaccination clones, at approximately 95% CD4 and 88% CD8. Contamination by abundant bulk-population clonotypes could be present in FACS-sorted repertoires. Overall, a small share of clonotypes was seen in both CD4 and CD8 compartments.

This CDR3 comprises 18 residues. V was clipped by 0 bases and J by 1 base, with 20 bases between them. The germline V gene has CDR1 SQVTM and CDR2 ANQGSEA. TCRdb ran MiXCR on the 5' RACE reads and lists one entry per CDR3 protein. The repertoire holds approximately 240,000 distinct CDR3 sequences, with approximately 3.5% as singletons. The chain joins TRBV29-1 to TRBJ2-3, with D possibly being TRBD1 or TRBD2 (5 bases each). Sample: PBMCs, taken 15 days after the yellow fever booster vaccination. This clonotype originated in a young man who received the YFV17D yellow fever vaccine. The CDR3 sequence is CSVEDPNGDPRGTDTQYF. Here the CDR3 DNA reads TGCAGCGTTGAAGACCCAAACGGGGACCCCCGTGGCACAGATACGCAGTATTTT.